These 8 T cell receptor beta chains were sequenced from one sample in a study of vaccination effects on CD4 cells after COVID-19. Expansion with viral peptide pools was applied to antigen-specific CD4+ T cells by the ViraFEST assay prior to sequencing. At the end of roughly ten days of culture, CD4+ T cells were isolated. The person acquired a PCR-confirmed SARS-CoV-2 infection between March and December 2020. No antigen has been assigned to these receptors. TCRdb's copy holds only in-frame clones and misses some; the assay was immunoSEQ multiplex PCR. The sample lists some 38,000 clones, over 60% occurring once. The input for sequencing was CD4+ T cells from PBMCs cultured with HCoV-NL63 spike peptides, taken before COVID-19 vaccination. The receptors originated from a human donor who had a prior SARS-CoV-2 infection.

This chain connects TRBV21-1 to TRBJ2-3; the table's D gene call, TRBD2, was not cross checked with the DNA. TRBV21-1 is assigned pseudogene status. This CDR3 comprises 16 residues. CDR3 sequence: CASSKGACGRGDTQYF. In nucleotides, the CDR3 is TGTGCCAGCAGCAAAGGCGCTTGCGGGAGAGGAGATACGCAGTATTTT.

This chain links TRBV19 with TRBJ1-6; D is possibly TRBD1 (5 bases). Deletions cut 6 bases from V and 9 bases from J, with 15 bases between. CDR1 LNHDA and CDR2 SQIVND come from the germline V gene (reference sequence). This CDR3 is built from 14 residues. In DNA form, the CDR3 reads TGTGCCAGTAGCTCCGGGACTTTGGTTTCACCCCTCCACTTT. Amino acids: CASSSGTLVSPLHF.

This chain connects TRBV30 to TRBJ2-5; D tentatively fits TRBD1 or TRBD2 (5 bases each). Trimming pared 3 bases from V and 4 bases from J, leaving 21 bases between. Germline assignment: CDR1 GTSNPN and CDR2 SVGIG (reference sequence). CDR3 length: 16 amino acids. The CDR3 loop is CAWRNGPGDVSETQYF. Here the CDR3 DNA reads TGTGCCTGGAGGAATGGACCCGGGGACGTCTCAGAGACCCAGTACTTC.

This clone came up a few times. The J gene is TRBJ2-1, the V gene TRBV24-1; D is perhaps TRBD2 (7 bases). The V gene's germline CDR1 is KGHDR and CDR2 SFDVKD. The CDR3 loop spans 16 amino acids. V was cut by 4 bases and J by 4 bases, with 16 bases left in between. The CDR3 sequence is CATSDPRGAGYNEQFF. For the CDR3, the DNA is TGTGCCACCAGTGACCCCCGGGGGGCGGGGTACAATGAGCAGTTCTTC.

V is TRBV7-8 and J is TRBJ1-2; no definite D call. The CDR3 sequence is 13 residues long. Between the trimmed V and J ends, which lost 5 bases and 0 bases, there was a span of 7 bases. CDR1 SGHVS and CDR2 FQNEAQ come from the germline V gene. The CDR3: CASSTYTNYGYTF. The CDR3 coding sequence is TGTGCCAGCAGCACCTATACTAACTATGGCTACACCTTC.

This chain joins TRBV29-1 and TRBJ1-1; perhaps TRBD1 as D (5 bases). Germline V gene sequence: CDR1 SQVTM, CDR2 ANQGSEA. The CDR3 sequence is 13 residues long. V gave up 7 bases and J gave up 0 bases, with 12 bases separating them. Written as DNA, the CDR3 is TGCAGCGCGAGAGCGGACATGAACACTGAAGCTTTCTTT. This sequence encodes CSARADMNTEAFF.

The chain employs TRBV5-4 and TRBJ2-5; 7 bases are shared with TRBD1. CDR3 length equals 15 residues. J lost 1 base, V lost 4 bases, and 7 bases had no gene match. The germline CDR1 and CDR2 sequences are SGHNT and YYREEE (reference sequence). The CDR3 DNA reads TGTGCCAGCAGCACACCAGGGACAGCCCAAGAGACCCAGTACTTC. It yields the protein CASSTPGTAQETQYF.

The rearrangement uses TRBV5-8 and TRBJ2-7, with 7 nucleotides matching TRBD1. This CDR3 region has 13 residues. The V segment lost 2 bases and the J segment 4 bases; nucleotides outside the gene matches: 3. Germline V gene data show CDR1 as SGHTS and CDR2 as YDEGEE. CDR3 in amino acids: CASSFDREYEQYF. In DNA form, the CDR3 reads TGTGCCAGCAGCTTTGACAGGGAATACGAGCAGTACTTC.